Listed here is a single TCR beta chain. The antigen this receptor binds is unknown. Base qualities are not at hand, and no much larger clone is one base apart. Ficoll-Paque density gradient centrifugation was the method used to isolate PBMCs. The sample originates from a study of T-cell memory formation after mild COVID-19 (dated by TCRdb to about 2021). Background for the entire study: TCR sequence clusters from the two donors were largely donor specific. T-cell clones expanding and contracting after mild COVID-19 in a couple of donors were tracked by longitudinal TCRalpha and TCRbeta repertoire sequencing. Two young, previously healthy adult volunteers made up the cohort, one male and one female. Broader findings and caveats from the paper: Clones that contracted from day 15 to 85 showed balanced CD4/CD8 phenotypes, whereas a second wave of clones that expanded from day 15 to 37 leaned towards CD4+. Some responding clones were detected in pre-infection memory, which suggested that pre-existing cross-reactive memory T cells had joined the SARS-CoV-2 response. The study included only two mild cases, and larger cohorts that include severe cases with pre-infection samples were judged to be necessary. Contracting CD4+ clones were located mainly in the CM and EM memory subsets, whereas CD8+ clones were found to be enriched in EMRA. SARS-CoV-2 specificity was not confirmed for the second-wave clones peaking on day 37.

The sample was run on an Illumina NovaSeq 6000. TCRalpha and TCRbeta cDNA libraries were constructed by 5'RACE with constant-segment primers, with sample barcodes and unique molecular identifiers being introduced. Trizol reagent was used to extract RNA from every sample. Amplification of the libraries took two PCR steps, and the second step added a second sample barcode plus Illumina TruSeq adapters. Sequencing of libraries was performed on an Illumina NovaSeq with 2 x 150 bp paired-end reads. As for the original processing: The reads were demultiplexed and collapsed into UMI-guided consensus sequences using migec v1.2.7. Using mixcr v2.1.11, UMI consensuses were aligned to TRA and TRB V and J templates and then assembled into clonotypes. A clonotype was counted as expanded or contracted only if both edgeR and NoisET called the change significant, with noise models trained on biological replicates. For edgeR calls, the cutoffs were a false discovery rate-adjusted p below 0.01 and a log2 fold-change threshold of 1. As an exploratory analysis of dynamics, max-normalized trajectories of the 1000 most abundant clonotypes were examined with PCA combined with hierarchical clustering. Each responding clone was given a CD4 or CD8 phenotype based on the CD4+ and CD8+ repertoires, which had been sequenced separately. The raw public data were reprocessed by TCRdb itself: fastp quality trimming at Q25, MiXCR clonotype calling, in-frame beta chains only. For every CDR3 protein sequence, its rows merge into one entry that carries the most common genes and DNA. In this record, the V and J calls reflect TCRdb's handling and not the investigators' own analysis. Present in this sample are some 65,000 distinct CDR3 sequences, 16% of which were seen just once. The top ten constitute about 33% of the sample.

This TCR was sampled from an adult woman who had mild COVID-19 (a few samples of this study predate the infection). The sample titles of this study are shuffled in the database, so cell type and time point are left out; the donor was told from shared clones. The material sequenced was PBMCs or a T cell subset sorted from them (not recorded which).

The DNA sequence is as follows: TGTGCCAGCAGTTATACGAGGGAAGGTTTCGGGGAGCTGTTTTTT. Protein translation: CASSYTREGFGELFF. The rearrangement joined TRBV6-5 to TRBJ2-2; TRBD2 is a weak D gene call, 5 bases matching. V and J are truncated by 3 bases and 7 bases respectively, leaving an intervening sequence of 15 bases. The germline V gene encodes CDR1 MNHEY and CDR2 SVGAGI. The cysteine opens and the phenylalanine closes a CDR3 of 15 amino acids. Just the 45-base CDR3 DNA is kept, in frame starting at base 1.